This T cell receptor (beta chain) was retrieved from a study of OX40 agonist ivuxolimab in advanced cancers. For context, the study as a whole: Ivuxolimab, which targeted the costimulatory receptor OX40 (CD134), was an agonistic, fully human IgG2 monoclonal antibody. Intravenous ivuxolimab was administered to patients every 2 weeks at six dose levels: 0.01, 0.1, 0.3, 1.5, 3 and 10 mg/kg. Of the roughly 54 patients in dose escalation, about 19 had hepatocellular carcinoma, about 15 had melanoma, 9 had renal cell carcinoma and 9 had head and neck cancer. The dose-escalation cohort was around 83% male with a mean age of approximately 60 years, ranging from about 23 to 85. Prior anti-PD-1, anti-PD-L1 or anti-CTLA-4 therapy was permitted, and about two fifths of dose-escalation patients had received checkpoint inhibitors. Partial responses occurred in three dose-escalation patients: two with cutaneous melanoma and one with hepatocellular carcinoma. The point of sequencing TCRbeta in the periphery was to test whether ivuxolimab changed TCR sequence diversity and drove clonal T-cell expansion. The paper describes the monotherapy dose-escalation part (N of about 55 patients) of the phase I trial of ivuxolimab.

Comment on this clone: It lacks a known antigen. No base qualities exist here, and no much larger clone lies one base off it.

Genomic DNA was isolated from the sorted cells so that the TCRbeta CDR3 region could be sequenced. TCRbeta CDR3 regions were sequenced using the immunoSEQ Assay. This immuneACCESS table, as held by TCRdb, lists in-frame sequences with V and J called but not all clones. Of the missing ones, under half trace to an unresolved V gene in checked studies; the others have no known cause. This sample has 65,000 to 90,000 clones in its table, and roughly 85% of those were observed once. The ten most abundant clones make up about 0.57% of the sample. What the study reported, not specific to this receptor: Low levels of normalized T-cell clonal expansion were also seen in some patients who did not respond. Antigen specificity was not determined for the clonally expanded peripheral T cells. In partial responders in the 0.1-3.0 mg/kg groups, normalized peripheral clonal expansion was found to be among the lowest, especially among CD8+ T cells. After ivuxolimab, CD8+ T cells had more expanded clones than CD4+ T cells on average. At doses of 0.1 to 3.0 mg/kg, clonal expansion of both CD4+ and CD8+ blood T cells was observed from baseline to week 6.

Patients with autoimmune disease history or receiving systemic immunosuppression were excluded from the trial. Peripheral blood for TCR sequencing was drawn from every dose cohort at baseline, at cycle 4 day 1 and at cycle 7 day 1. Samples were obtained from an open-label, multicenter, first-in-human phase I dose-escalation trial of ivuxolimab. Adults with locally advanced or metastatic melanoma, renal cell carcinoma, hepatocellular carcinoma or head and neck squamous cell carcinoma were enrolled in the trial. Before TCR sequencing, CD4+ T cells and CD8+ T cells were sorted from peripheral blood as separate populations. V loses 0 bases of germline sequence and J loses 5 bases, and the interval between the two ends is 13 bases. The CDR3 contains 15 residues, cysteine and phenylalanine counted. Only CDR3 DNA remains: 45 bases, in frame from the first base. CDR1 and CDR2 were assigned from the germline V gene as SGHAT and FQNNGV.

The source is an adult with an advanced solid tumor such as melanoma, head and neck, liver or kidney cancer. This chain is built from TRBV11-2 and TRBJ1-1; no D gene can be assigned with confidence. The input for sequencing was CD4+ or CD8+ T cells sorted from blood, taken in a trial of the OX40 agonist ivuxolimab. Read as DNA, the sequence is TGTGCCAGCAGCTTAGATAGGAACGGGAAGACTGAAGCTTTCTTT. Its coded protein is CASSLDRNGKTEAFF.